This TCR beta chain was profiled in a study of cytomegalovirus exposure and HLA in healthy donors. Study-wide results and caveats: A few chains linked to CMV were shown in vitro to be specific for CMV antigens. Cytomegalovirus status, reportedly, was diagnosed with high specificity and sensitivity by the classifier. Cytomegalovirus association was assigned to about 150 TCR beta chains.

Assay used: immunoSEQ multiplex PCR; TCRdb lists only in-frame clones, some missing. The top ten hold more than 15% of the sample, which has about 180,000 clones, around 85% seen once. About this clone: Its antigen is unknown.

CDR3 length: 15 residues. Germline loops: CDR1 MNHNS, CDR2 SASEGT. V shed 6 bases and J shed 0 bases, with 14 bases lying between them. Separate from the approximately 600-subject first cohort was the roughly 120-subject validation cohort, to which the donors belonged. The TCR sequence derives from a man aged 18-30 years in good health and CMV-seropositive. The chain links TRBV6-1 to TRBJ1-2; D possibly corresponds to TRBD1 (6 bases). Material for sequencing was PBMCs. The CDR3 bases are TGTGCCAGCAGGTCCACGACAGGAGCTAACTATGGCTACACCTTC. Translating gives CASRSTTGANYGYTF.